This T cell receptor (beta chain) was identified during a study of OX40 agonist ivuxolimab in advanced cancers. Study-wide context: Patients took ivuxolimab, an agonistic anti-OX40 (CD134) antibody. Study conclusions and caveats: CD4+ and CD8+ blood T cells expanded clonally by week 6 at 0.1 to 3.0 mg/kg. Researchers did not establish what antigens the expanded peripheral T cells target. The mean number of expanded clones was higher in CD8+ T cells than in CD4+.

CDR3 size: 15 residues. Germline lookup yields CDR1 MDHEN and CDR2 SYDVKM. The V end lost 4 bases, the J end lost 6 bases, and 18 bases lay between the germline ends. Repertoires were generated with immunoSEQ multiplex PCR, while TCRdb's copy carries only in-frame clones and drops some. Of 65,000 to 70,000 clones listed, 87% are singletons. About this clone itself: Its antigen is currently unknown.

This sequence originates from an adult with an advanced solid tumor such as melanoma, head and neck, liver or kidney cancer. This chain joins TRBV28 and TRBJ1-2; D is possibly TRBD1 (5 bases). The specimen was CD4+ or CD8+ T cells sorted from blood, collected in a trial of the OX40 agonist ivuxolimab. CDR3 amino acids: CASSSPGGGKNGYTF. The CDR3 coding sequence is TGTGCCAGCAGTTCCCCTGGGGGTGGGAAGAATGGCTACACCTTC.